The clone carrying this T cell receptor (beta chain) was seen a handful of times. This specimen belongs to a study of shared clonotypes between healthy human individuals. The healthy adult donors were HIV-negative and reported no recent acute infections or vaccinations. Division of CD4+ cells produced a CD45RA+ naive subset and a CD45RA-negative memory subset. The CDR3 totals 17 residues. V lost 2 bases and J 5 bases, leaving 21 bases between the germline ends. Germline CDR1 reads MDHEN; CDR2 reads SYDVKM. The protocol was immunoSEQ multiplex PCR, while the TCRdb copy is restricted to in-frame clones and leaves out a portion. The table lists a few million clones, 80% to 95% of them singletons.

J is TRBJ1-1 and V is TRBV28; D ambiguous. The source material was naive CD4+ T cells from PBMCs. Subset noted: CD45RA+ positively selected. The sequence was obtained from a man aged 18 to 29 in good health. Some clones in this sample may be carry-over from other donors' samples. The CDR3 sequence is CASSLILAVAAGTEAFF. As DNA, the CDR3 is TGTGCCAGCAGTTTAATACTCGCTGTTGCAGCGGGGACTGAAGCTTTCTTT.